The source of this TCR beta chain is a study of blood T cell repertoires in COVID-19. Study-wide context: The study drew acute and convalescent COVID-19 samples from the United States, Italy and Spain. T cells, B-cell-depleted T cells, or PBMCs provided the cDNA or gDNA that served as material.

Authors' methods: Estimation of nucleated cell counts relied on the amplification of reference gene primers. The table came from immunoSEQ multiplex PCR; TCRdb's copy has only in-frame clones and leaves some out. V and J calls and clone size follow that table, whereas D and trimming were derived from the DNA. The table records 110,000 or so clones, more than 65% of them present only once. The CDR3 loop spans 16 amino acids. Trimming removed 2 bases from V and 6 bases from J, with 19 bases in between. Germline loops: CDR1 LGHDT, CDR2 YNNKEL (reference sequence). Sequenced sample: peripheral blood. This sequence originates from a man in his forties or fifties with acute or convalescent COVID-19. This chain uses TRBV3-1 (or the pseudogene TRBV3-2) with TRBJ1-1; possible D gene TRBD1, 5 bases. The CDR3 DNA is TGTGCCAGCAGCCAACACGGGGGAAGGATGGTAGCTGAAGCTTTCTTT. Protein product: CASSQHGGRMVAEAFF.